Below are 21 T cell receptor beta chains sequenced from a single sample in a study of T cells in Graves' hyperthyroidism and ophthalmopathy. TCR beta CDR3 sequences were amplified from RNA transcripts. During a first-round RT-PCR of the TCR CDR3, the HTBI primer set was used. TCRdb re-called the multiplex PCR reads with MiXCR, one entry per CDR3 protein. The table lists about 270,000 distinct CDR3 sequences, 22% of them singletons, with around 65% in the top ten. Source material: blood. These receptors originate from a man aged 25-45 years with Graves' ophthalmopathy.

The V and J genes are TRBV30 and TRBJ2-7; 11 bases line up with TRBD1. The germline V gene encodes CDR1 GTSNPN and CDR2 SVGIG (reference sequence). The CDR3 is made up of 13 amino acids. Trimming took 4 bases from V and 4 from J; bases not matched to a gene: 3. The CDR3 reads CAWKGTGGYEQYF. The CDR3 DNA is TGTGCCTGGAAGGGGACAGGGGGGTACGAGCAGTACTTC.

The table lists this clonotype with many counts. This rearrangement joins TRBV18 to TRBJ2-2, with D uncertain. This CDR3 spans 14 amino acids. Germline CDR1 is KGHSH and CDR2 is LQKENI. Trimming took off 2 bases at V and 0 bases at J, with 4 bases between the two ends. The CDR3 DNA reads TGTGCCAGCTCACCAAGGCCGAACACCGGGGAGCTGTTTTTT. Amino acid sequence: CASSPRPNTGELFF.

The J gene is TRBJ2-1, the V gene TRBV20-1; no reliable D call. This CDR3 has 13 amino acids. Per germline, CDR1 DFQATT and CDR2 SNEGSKA (reference sequence). Between the trimmed V and J ends, which lost 5 bases and 2 bases, there was a span of 10 bases. CDR3 sequence: CSASGGPYNEQFF. The CDR3 DNA follows: TGCAGTGCTTCTGGTGGGCCCTACAATGAGCAGTTCTTC.

The V and J genes are TRBV27 and TRBJ2-1, with 11 nucleotides matching TRBD1. Trimming cost V 7 bases and J 3 bases; bases outside gene matches: 5. The CDR3 runs to 15 residues. In germline, CDR1 is MNHEY, CDR2 SMNVEV (reference sequence). DNA of the CDR3: TGTGCCAGCATCGCAGGGACAGGGGGCTACAATGAGCAGTTCTTC. It yields the protein CASIAGTGGYNEQFF.

The gene calls are TRBV5-6 and TRBJ2-1, with TRBD2 identical over 14 bases. After removal of 3 bases from V and 6 bases from J, the junction contained 5 bases not matched to a gene. The germline gives CDR1 SGHDT, CDR2 YYEEEE. The CDR3 spans 16 residues. The CDR3 DNA is TGTGCCAGCAGCTATAAGGGACTAGCGGGAGTCAATGAGCAGTTCTTC. This encodes CASSYKGLAGVNEQFF.

The rearrangement uses TRBV5-8 and TRBJ1-5, with D possibly matching TRBD1 (6 bases). The CDR3 extends over 15 amino acids. Germline V gives CDR1 SGHTS, CDR2 YDEGEE. The V and J ends lost 3 bases and 3 bases respectively, with 13 bases between them. CDR3 sequence (DNA): TGTGCCAGCAGCTGGACTGGACAGCTCAATCAGCCCCAGCATTTT. Protein product: CASSWTGQLNQPQHF.

This clonotype was counted at least ten times. The genes are TRBV5-1 and TRBJ2-3; perhaps TRBD1 as D (6 bases). The ends were cut back, 5 bases at V and 2 bases at J, with 9 bases in the middle. The CDR3 consists of 13 residues. Germline V lookup: CDR1 SGHRS, CDR2 YFSETQ. The CDR3 spells CASRRTDTDTQYF. The CDR3, as DNA: TGCGCCAGCAGGCGGACAGACACAGATACGCAGTATTTT.

This clonotype was seen repeatedly, ten times or more. The chain joins TRBV28 to TRBJ2-1; the match to TRBD2 covers 9 bases. Trimming cost V 5 bases and J 6 bases; bases outside gene matches: 8. Germline values: CDR1 MDHEN, CDR2 SYDVKM. This CDR3 contains 15 residues. The CDR3 loop is CASSGGGRVGNEQFF. The CDR3, as DNA: TGTGCCAGCAGTGGCGGCGGGAGGGTTGGCAATGAGCAGTTCTTC.

This clonotype has at least ten counts. The chain joins TRBV20-1 to TRBJ2-1; D call uncertain. Between the trimmed V and J ends, which lost 6 bases and 2 bases, there was a span of 8 bases. Per germline, CDR1 DFQATT and CDR2 SNEGSKA (reference sequence). The CDR3 runs to 12 residues. The CDR3 DNA follows: TGCAGTGCCACCAGCCCCTACAATGAGCAGTTCTTC. It codes for CSATSPYNEQFF.

The J gene is TRBJ2-1, the V gene TRBV3-1, with 14 bases aligning to TRBD2. In germline, CDR1 is LGHDT, CDR2 YNNKEL (reference sequence). Unmatched junction bases numbered 8, after V lost 4 bases and J lost 9 bases. The length of the CDR3 is 16 residues. CDR3 DNA: TGTGCCAGCAGCCGGGGACTAGCGGGAGTAGCGGCTGAGCAGTTCTTC. Its protein product is CASSRGLAGVAAEQFF.

This clonotype was seen more than once but under ten times. The CDR3 sequence: CASSYRGASYNSPLHF. The CDR3 bases are TGTGCCAGCAGTTATCGGGGGGCCTCCTATAATTCACCCCTCCACTTT. The V and J genes are TRBV27 and TRBJ1-6; a possible D gene is TRBD1 (6 bases). Looked up from germline, CDR1 is MNHEY and CDR2 is SMNVEV (reference sequence). V shed 4 bases and J shed 0 bases, with 10 bases lying between them. The CDR3 contains 16 residues.

This clonotype has ten or more counts. This sequence joins TRBV20-1 and TRBJ2-7; D is unclear. Between the trimmed V and J ends, which lost 1 base and 6 bases, there was a span of 13 bases. Germline V CDR1 and CDR2: DFQATT, SNEGSKA (reference sequence). The length of the CDR3 is 13 residues. CDR3: CSARAPRTIEQYF. The CDR3 bases are TGCAGTGCTAGAGCTCCGAGGACGATCGAGCAGTACTTC.

This clonotype was counted between two and nine times. This rearrangement joins TRBV5-1 to TRBJ2-1; D call uncertain. In germline, CDR1 is SGHRS, CDR2 YFSETQ. The CDR3 totals 12 residues. Trimming removed 3 bases from V and 4 bases from J, with 5 bases in between. CDR3 protein: CASSSVYNEQFF. The DNA of the CDR3 is TGCGCCAGCAGCTCTGTGTACAATGAGCAGTTCTTC. The full variable domain, with the rest looked up from reference TRBV5-1 and TRBJ2-1, is KAGVTQTPRYLIKTRGQQVTLSCSPISGHRSVSWYQQTPGQGLQFLFEYFSETQRNKGNFPGRFSGRQFSNSRSEMNVSTLELGDSALYLCASSSVYNEQFFGPGTRLTVL.

The table lists this clonotype with a few counts. The chain links TRBV10-3 to TRBJ2-7, with 9 bases matching TRBD2. The CDR3 consists of 13 residues. In germline, CDR1 is ENHRY, CDR2 SYGVKD. The ends lost 7 bases at V and 6 bases at J; junction bases unmatched: 7. The chain's CDR3 is CAIKEREAAEQYF. In DNA form, the CDR3 reads TGTGCCATCAAAGAGCGGGAGGCTGCCGAGCAGTACTTC.

In DNA form, the CDR3 reads TGTGCCAGCAGCCGGACAGGGTTTAGCGAGCAGTTCTTC. It yields the protein CASSRTGFSEQFF. The genes are TRBV7-9 and TRBJ2-1; 8 nucleotides align to TRBD1. The germline V gene encodes CDR1 SEHNR and CDR2 FQNEAQ (reference sequence). The CDR3 totals 13 residues. J gave up 10 bases and V 5 bases, and 7 bases lay outside the gene matches.

The chain recombines TRBV6-1 with TRBJ1-2; D might be TRBD1 (6 bases). This CDR3 spans 12 amino acids. V was pared by 6 bases and J by 7 bases, with 12 bases between. CDR1 MNHNS and CDR2 SASEGT come from the germline V gene. The DNA of the CDR3 is TGTGCCAGCAGGTACAGGGCTGGTGGCTACACCTTC. This codes for CASRYRAGGYTF.

This clonotype has ten or more counts. V gene TRBV11-3 combines with J gene TRBJ1-6; no clear D. Germline V lookup: CDR1 SGHNT, CDR2 YENEEA. With 5 bases removed from V and 7 bases from J, the gap between germline ends came to 15 bases. This CDR3 comprises 15 residues. The CDR3 is CASSPGLGPNSPLHF. In nucleotides, the CDR3 is TGTGCCAGCAGCCCTGGACTTGGCCCCAATTCACCCCTCCACTTT.

The chain has TRBV6-1 and TRBJ2-1; D gene unclear. There are 14 residues in the CDR3. Trimming cost V 5 bases and J 2 bases, with 10 bases left between them. Germline V gene lookup returns CDR1 MNHNS and CDR2 SASEGT. The CDR3 reads CASSSYSTYNEQFF. CDR3 nucleotides: TGTGCCAGCAGTTCGTACTCCACCTACAATGAGCAGTTCTTC.

This clonotype was seen only once. The conserved phenylalanine or tryptophan normally closing the CDR3 is absent here, so this likely arose from a read error. The rearrangement uses TRBV6-2 or TRBV6-3 and TRBJ1-2; TRBD1 aligns across 7 bases. The germline V gene has CDR1 MNHEY and CDR2 SVGEGT. Trimming at V came to 5 bases and at J to 7 bases, leaving 10 bases not matched to a gene. The CDR3 length is 14 residues. CDR3 sequence (DNA): TGTGCCAGCAGTACGCGACAGGGTATCGTTGGCTACACCCTC. It yields the protein CASSTRQGIVGYTL.

This clonotype came up many times. The gene calls are TRBV9 and TRBJ2-7, with D possibly being TRBD1 or TRBD2 (5 bases each). Germline V gives CDR1 SGDLS, CDR2 YYNGEE. Trimming removed 2 bases from V and 2 bases from J, with 17 bases in between. This CDR3 has 16 residues. The CDR3 nucleotides read TGTGCCAGCAGCGTCTCCGGGACCTCGTGGACCTACGAGCAGTACTTC. Amino acids: CASSVSGTSWTYEQYF.

In DNA form, the CDR3 reads TGTGCCAGCAGCCAAGATTCACTACGTGGGAACAATGAGCAGTTCTTC. Protein sequence: CASSQDSLRGNNEQFF. V usage is TRBV14 and J usage is TRBJ2-1; no firm D call. CDR1 is SGHDN, CDR2 FVKESK, per germline. The CDR3 length is 16 residues. V was pared by 0 bases and J by 5 bases, with 14 bases between.